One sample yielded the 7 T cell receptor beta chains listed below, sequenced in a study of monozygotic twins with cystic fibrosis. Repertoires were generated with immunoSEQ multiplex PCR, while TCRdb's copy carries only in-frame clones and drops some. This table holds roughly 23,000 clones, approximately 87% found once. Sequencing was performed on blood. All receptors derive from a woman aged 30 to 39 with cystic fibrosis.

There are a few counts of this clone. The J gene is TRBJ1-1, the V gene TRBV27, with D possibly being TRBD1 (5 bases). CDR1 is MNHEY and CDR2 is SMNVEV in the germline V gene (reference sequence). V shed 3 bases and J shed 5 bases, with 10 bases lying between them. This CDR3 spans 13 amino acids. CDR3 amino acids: CASSFPGGTEAFF. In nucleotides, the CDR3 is TGTGCCAGCAGTTTCCCCGGGGGGACTGAAGCTTTCTTT.

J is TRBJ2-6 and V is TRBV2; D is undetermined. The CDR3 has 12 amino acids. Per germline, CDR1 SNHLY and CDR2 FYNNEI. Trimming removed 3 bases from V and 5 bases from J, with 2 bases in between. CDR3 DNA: TGTGCCAGCAGTGACAGGGCCAACGTCCTGACTTTC. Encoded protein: CASSDRANVLTF.

CDR3 sequence (DNA): TGCGCCAGCAGCCTTGAACCCCAGAGCACTGAAGCTTTCTTT. Translated: CASSLEPQSTEAFF. The rearrangement uses TRBV5-1 and TRBJ1-1; D unclear. Germline V gene lookup returns CDR1 SGHRS and CDR2 YFSETQ. CDR3 length: 14 amino acids. The V end was cut by 4 bases, the J end by 4 bases, with 14 bases between.

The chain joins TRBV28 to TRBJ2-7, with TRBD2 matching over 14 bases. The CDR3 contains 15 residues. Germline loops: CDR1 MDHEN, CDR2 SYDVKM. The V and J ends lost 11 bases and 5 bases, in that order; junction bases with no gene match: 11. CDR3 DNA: TGTGCCTGCCAGACTAGCGGGGGGGCTGTCCACGAGCAGTACTTC. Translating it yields CACQTSGGAVHEQYF.

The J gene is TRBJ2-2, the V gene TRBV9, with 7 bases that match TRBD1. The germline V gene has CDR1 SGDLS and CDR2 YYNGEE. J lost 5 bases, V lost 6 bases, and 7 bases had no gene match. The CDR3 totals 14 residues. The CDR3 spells CASMQGGATGELFF. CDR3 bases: TGTGCCAGCATGCAAGGGGGCGCAACCGGGGAGCTGTTTTTT.

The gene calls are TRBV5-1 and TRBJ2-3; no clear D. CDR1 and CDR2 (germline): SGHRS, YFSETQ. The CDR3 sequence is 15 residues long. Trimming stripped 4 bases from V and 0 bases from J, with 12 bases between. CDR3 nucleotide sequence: TGCGCCAGCAGCATAGAAGCCCCTAGCACAGATACGCAGTATTTT. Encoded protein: CASSIEAPSTDTQYF.

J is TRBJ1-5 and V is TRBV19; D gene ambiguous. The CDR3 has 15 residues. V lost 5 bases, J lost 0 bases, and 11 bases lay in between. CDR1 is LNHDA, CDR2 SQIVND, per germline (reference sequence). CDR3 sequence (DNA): TGTGCCAGTAGTTTTGGTTTTAATAGCAATCAGCCCCAGCATTTT. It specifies CASSFGFNSNQPQHF.